This T cell receptor (beta chain) was sequenced for a study of cytomegalovirus exposure and HLA in healthy donors (TCRdb year 2017). For the wider study: The 670 or so repertoires of the first cohort and the approximately 130 validation repertoires were produced on the same platform, according to a later analysis. To predict cytomegalovirus infection status, the study brought together high-throughput TCR immunosequencing, statistical association of individual TCRs with disease status, and machine learning. Besides the first cohort of some 670 subjects, a separate validation cohort made up of 120 different subjects was used. The study aimed to test whether signatures of past pathogen exposure could be identified by cataloging public T cell receptors. Overall study outcomes, separate from this receptor: Most TCR sequences were seen in very few donors, while some public TCRs were found in many individuals. The study listed 170 or so TCR beta chains as associated with cytomegalovirus. A few of the identified cytomegalovirus-associated TCR beta chains were confirmed in vitro to be specific for cytomegalovirus antigens. A later analysis found that TCRs clustered in the first cohort also tended to co-occur in the 120 validation repertoires, with 90% to 95% of cluster scores above 0. In both the original and validation cohorts, the classifier was reported to diagnose cytomegalovirus status with high specificity and sensitivity. The authors suggested that the approach could potentially be generalized to other disease states and immunological phenotypes. A later analysis had no HLA typing for the validation cohort, so co-occurrence there was scored across all 120 repertoires.

Donors formed part of the validation cohort, which comprised 95 to 150 subjects and was distinct from the first cohort of under 850 subjects. This clone occurred once. Its antigen is currently not known. Per-base qualities were not stored, and no clone one base away is much larger. Libraries were prepared through the immunoSEQ multiplex PCR assay. Under the source paper's analysis protocol: A statistical classification framework was built to diagnose cytomegalovirus status from the catalog of TCR beta chain sequences. The clones in this table, taken by TCRdb from immuneACCESS, are in-frame only. Not every clone is retained; where verified, under half of the shortfall comes from an unresolved V gene, and the cause of the rest is unknown. V, J and clone size are taken as reported in that table, and D and trimming were inferred from the DNA itself. This sample lists 50,000 to 65,000 clones; roughly nine tenths were detected once. Around 15% of the sample is held by the ten biggest clonotypes.

As encoded in the germline V gene (reference sequence), CDR1 is MNHEY while CDR2 is SMNVEV. Trimming at the junction amounts to 8 bases on V and 4 bases on J, and the germline ends lie 15 bases apart. The CDR3, cysteine through phenylalanine, is 14 amino acids long. Only CDR3 DNA remains: 42 bases, in frame from the first base. The receptor was derived from a young woman in good health and CMV-seronegative. The chain employs TRBV27 and TRBJ2-1; TRBD1 could be the D gene, as 7 bases match. The material sequenced was PBMCs. The CDR3 in this case is CASLGAGGYNEQFF. The nucleotide sequence is given as TGTGCCAGCTTGGGGGCAGGGGGGTACAATGAGCAGTTCTTC.